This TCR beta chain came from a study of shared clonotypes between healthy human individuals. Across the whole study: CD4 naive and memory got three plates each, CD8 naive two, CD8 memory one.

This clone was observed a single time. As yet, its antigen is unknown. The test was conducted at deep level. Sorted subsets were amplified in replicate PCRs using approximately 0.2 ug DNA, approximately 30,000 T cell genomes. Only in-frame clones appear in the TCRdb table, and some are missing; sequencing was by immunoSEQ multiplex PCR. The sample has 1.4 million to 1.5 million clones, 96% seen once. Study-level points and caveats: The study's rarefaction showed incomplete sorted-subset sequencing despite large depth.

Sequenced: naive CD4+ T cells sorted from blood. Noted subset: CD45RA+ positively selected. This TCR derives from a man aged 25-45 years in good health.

This chain's CDR3 is CASSFSGATGELFF. The CDR3 region has the DNA TGTGCCAGCAGCTTCAGCGGGGCTACCGGGGAGCTGTTTTTT. This chain connects TRBV11-2 to TRBJ2-2; 7 bases align to TRBD2. This CDR3 is 14 amino acids long. With 3 bases clipped from V and 5 bases from J, the junction kept 3 bases outside the gene matches. Germline-derived CDR1 and CDR2 are SGHAT and FQNNGV.